The sequence of this T cell receptor beta chain was determined in a study of tumor-infiltrating lymphocytes in primary liver carcinoma. cDNA specific to TCR beta was made from about 550 ng of total RNA, with a constant-region primer employed for priming. For TCR beta, libraries were produced by three nested multiplex PCR rounds using slightly modified ARM-PCR. The study ran its first two PCR rounds for roughly 11 cycles each, using TRBV1-TRBV30 forward primers and a C-beta reverse primer. TCRdb called the multiplex PCR reads again in MiXCR, with one record for every CDR3 protein. The sample carries 180,000 or so distinct CDR3 sequences, about 60% recorded once. Unsorted whole blood served as the source of blood RNA, and germline DNA was extracted as well. This clonotype was seen only a few times. The CDR3 is 14 residues long. Trimming removed 5 bases from V and 7 bases from J; junction bases left unmatched: 7. CDR1 and CDR2 (germline): SEHNR, FQNEAQ (reference sequence).

This receptor was identified in a man between 40 and 49 years old with primary liver carcinoma and hepatitis B virus infection. This chain links TRBV7-9 with TRBJ1-4, with 7 nucleotides matching TRBD1. Source material: peripheral blood. The CDR3 DNA is TGTGCCAGCAGCATTCCGGGACAGCCTGAAAAACTGTTTTTT. Encoded protein: CASSIPGQPEKLFF.